Listed below are T cell receptor beta chains from one sample, sequenced in a study of a mutant IDH1 vaccine in newly diagnosed glioma. Assay: immunoSEQ multiplex PCR; the TCRdb copy retains only in-frame clones and omits some. The data contain some 130,000 clones, about 80% of them singletons. Antigens of these TCRs are unknown. Here the sequenced sample was PBMCs, taken from a glioma patient whose treatment included an IDH1 peptide vaccine. All receptors derive from a man aged 40-49 years with glioma. Both conserved end residues are part of each CDR3. D genes are given only for firm matches. Clone size is shown for a subset of rows, as once, few, many or a class of expanded clone.

clone_size	v_call	d_call	j_call	cdr3_aa	cdr3_nt
-	TRBV29-1	-	TRBJ1-2	CSVEDRRNALYGYTF	TGCAGCGTTGAAGATCGTAGGAACGCCCTTTATGGCTACACCTTC
-	TRBV7-2	-	TRBJ2-7	CASSSTLGGYEQYF	TGTGCCAGCAGCTCCACCTTAGGGGGTTACGAGCAGTACTTC
-	TRBV12-5	-	TRBJ1-4	CASGSGNQGTNEKLFF	TGTGCTAGTGGCAGCGGTAATCAGGGGACTAATGAAAAACTGTTTTTT
-	TRBV5-4	-	TRBJ2-7	CASSSPDSSEQYF	TGTGCCAGCAGCTCACCGGACAGCTCCGAGCAGTACTTC
-	TRBV11-1	TRBD1	TRBJ1-1	CASSRGQGVTEAFF	TGTGCCAGCAGTCGAGGACAGGGGGTCACTGAAGCTTTCTTT
-	TRBV5-1	TRBD1	TRBJ2-7	CASSFYRGSYEQYF	TGCGCCAGCAGCTTTTACAGGGGAAGCTACGAGCAGTACTTC
-	TRBV25-1	-	TRBJ2-1	CASSLGANEQFF	TGTGCCAGCAGCCTGGGGGCAAATGAGCAGTTCTTC
-	TRBV5-1	TRBD2	TRBJ2-5	CASSLGLAVRETQYF	TGCGCCAGCAGCTTGGGACTAGCCGTGAGGGAGACCCAGTACTTC
-	TRBV5-1	TRBD2	TRBJ2-5	CASSEGGQETQYF	TGCGCCAGCAGTGAGGGAGGGCAAGAGACCCAGTACTTC
-	TRBV6-5	-	TRBJ1-3	CASSSHSVRNTIYF	TGTGCCAGCAGTTCGCACAGTGTACGGAACACCATATATTTT
-	TRBV7-2	-	TRBJ2-6	CASSRYNRANVLTF	TGTGCCAGCAGTCGCTACAATCGGGCCAACGTCCTGACTTTC
once	TRBV6-8	TRBD1	TRBJ1-2	CASSYSSRTGGYGYTF	TGTGCCAGCAGTTACTCGTCCAGGACAGGGGGCTATGGCTACACCTTC